Listed below are T cell receptor beta chains from one sample, sequenced in a study of regulatory T cells in long-lasting Graves disease. From the multiplex PCR reads, TCRdb called clonotypes with MiXCR, one entry per CDR3 protein. The table includes about 440,000 distinct CDR3 sequences, around 17% detected once. These data were also reused for a study on T cells in Graves' hyperthyroidism and ophthalmopathy.

Sequenced here: peripheral blood mononuclear cells (PBMCs), sampled at new diagnosis, from a patient treated with antithyroid drugs. Source of these receptors: a woman aged 25 to 39 with Graves disease. Each CDR3 is given with its conserved first and last residue. D genes are given only for firm matches. The size entry is marked missing in some rows and otherwise reads once, few, many or a size class.

V,J,D,size,DNA,CDR3
TRBV10-3,TRBJ2-2,NA,many,TGTGCCATCAGTGATCAGGGAGCGAACACCGGGGAGCTGTTTTTT,CAISDQGANTGELFF
TRBV29-1,TRBJ1-3,NA,few,TGCAGCGACGCGGGGGACACGCGCTCTGGAAACACCATATATTTT,CSDAGDTRSGNTIYF
TRBV2,TRBJ2-1,NA,many,TGTGCCAGCAGTGACGAGCTAGCTTACGAGCAGTTCTTC,CASSDELAYEQFF
TRBV7-9,TRBJ2-2,NA,few,TGTGCCAGCAGCTTTTTTGCCGGGGAGCTGTTTTTT,CASSFFAGELFF
TRBV7-3,TRBJ2-2,NA,many,TGTGCCAGCAGCTCTTGGACCACGAACACCGGGGAGCTGTTTTTT,CASSSWTTNTGELFF
TRBV28,TRBJ1-2,TRBD1,many,TGTGCCAGCATGAGGACAGGGGATGGCTACACCTTC,CASMRTGDGYTF
TRBV4-3,TRBJ1-2,NA,few,TGCGCCAGCAAAAACCATAGGACAGACCTTAACTATGGCTACACCTTC,CASKNHRTDLNYGYTF
TRBV7-9,TRBJ2-7,TRBD2,NA,TGTGCCAGCAGCCCCCGGGCGGGACTAGCGGGAGATGCCTACGAGCAGTACTTC,CASSPRAGLAGDAYEQYF
TRBV7-9,TRBJ1-2,NA,many,TGTGCCAGCAGCTTGCAGGCGGGTAACTATGGCTACACCTTC,CASSLQAGNYGYTF
TRBV5-4,TRBJ2-7,TRBD2,NA,TGTGCCAGCAGCTTGGCAGCGGGAGCCTCCGAGCAGTACTTC,CASSLAAGASEQYF
TRBV28,TRBJ2-7,NA,many,TGTGCCAGCAGTACCCGAGGAGTGAGGTACGAGCAGTACTTC,CASSTRGVRYEQYF
TRBV7-3,TRBJ2-3,NA,many,TGTGCCAGCAGCCGACTAGGGGGCGCAGGGGATACGCAGTATTTT,CASSRLGGAGDTQYF
TRBV20-1,TRBJ2-7,TRBD2,few,TGCAGTGCTAGCGACATAGCGGGAGGGGACGAGCAGTACTTC,CSASDIAGGDEQYF
TRBV20-1,TRBJ2-3,NA,NA,TGCAGTGCTGGGGCCCGGGATACGCAGTATTTT,CSAGARDTQYF
TRBV27,TRBJ1-1,NA,many,TGTGCCAGCAGTAGCAAGGTGTTTACGAACACTGAAGCTTTCTTT,CASSSKVFTNTEAFF
TRBV9,TRBJ2-1,NA,few,TGTGCCAGCAGCGGACTCTTTATATCCAATGAGCAGTTCTTC,CASSGLFISNEQFF
TRBV29-1,TRBJ2-3,TRBD2,few,TGCAGCGTCCCGAGCGGGAGAGGCACAGATACGCAGTATTTT,CSVPSGRGTDTQYF
TRBV20-1,TRBJ2-7,TRBD1,many,TGCAGTGCTCCCGGGACAGGGACTCGGGGCGAGCAGTACTTC,CSAPGTGTRGEQYF
TRBV5-1,TRBJ1-5,TRBD1,NA,TGCGCCAGCAGCCCGGGACAGGGACCCCAGCCCCAGCATTTT,CASSPGQGPQPQHF
TRBV28,TRBJ2-1,TRBD2,NA,TGTGCCAGCAGTTCCCCTTTCGGGGGGACCAACAATGAGCAGTTCTTC,CASSSPFGGTNNEQFF
TRBV28,TRBJ1-2,NA,many,TGTGCCAGCAGTAAATCAGGGTTTGGCTACACCTTC,CASSKSGFGYTF
TRBV28,TRBJ1-2,NA,many,TGTGCCAGCAGTTTCATCGGGGGCTCGCTTGGCTACACCTTC,CASSFIGGSLGYTF
TRBV27,TRBJ2-1,TRBD1,many,TGTGCCAGCAGTCCCGGGACAGCAGTAGTCAATGAGCAGTTCTTC,CASSPGTAVVNEQFF
TRBV27,TRBJ2-1,NA,many,TGTGCCAGCAGTCCGGATGGCGATGAGCAGTTCTTC,CASSPDGDEQFF
TRBV15,TRBJ2-2,TRBD1,few,TGTGCCACCAGCCCTCAAGGGGGCCACGAGAACACCGGGGAGCTGTTTTTT,CATSPQGGHENTGELFF